A single sample is the source of the 27 T cell receptor beta chains below, sequenced in a study of PD-L1 blockade in urothelial cancer. Clones were sequenced by immunoSEQ multiplex PCR, and TCRdb holds only the in-frame ones, with some missing. The sample has roughly 87,000 clones, around 92% seen once. Time point noted: pretreatment peripheral blood. This material consisted of PBMCs, taken around atezolizumab (anti-PD-L1) treatment. The origin of the receptors is a woman of 80 years or more with urothelial cancer.

The rearrangement uses TRBV2 and TRBJ1-5, with 8 bases aligning to TRBD1. J was trimmed by 6 bases and V by 6 bases; bases with no gene match: 7. Germline V gene sequence: CDR1 SNHLY, CDR2 FYNNEI. The CDR3 extends over 14 amino acids. The DNA of the CDR3 is TGTGCCAGCAGCCCGACAGGGGTCATTCAGCCCCAGCATTTT. Protein sequence: CASSPTGVIQPQHF. Combining the CDR3 with reference TRBV2 and TRBJ1-5 gives the whole variable domain EPEVTQTPSHQVTQMGQEVILRCVPISNHLYFYWYRQILGQKVEFLVSFYNNEISEKSEIFDDQFSVERPDGSNFTLKIRSTKLEDSAMYFCASSPTGVIQPQHFGDGTRLSIL.

This clone was picked up a small number of times. The chain joins TRBV7-9 to TRBJ2-7; 7 nucleotides agree with TRBD2. The germline V gene encodes CDR1 SEHNR and CDR2 FQNEAQ (reference sequence). The CDR3 consists of 15 residues. V dropped 4 bases and J dropped 4; count of bases not matched to a gene: 10. The CDR3 region is CASSSMGGRGYEQYF. The CDR3, as DNA: TGTGCCAGCAGCTCCATGGGGGGGAGAGGGTACGAGCAGTACTTC.

The V and J genes are TRBV14 and TRBJ2-1; 10 nucleotides agree with TRBD2. CDR3 length: 16 residues. The germline V gene has CDR1 SGHDN and CDR2 FVKESK. J was trimmed by 3 bases and V by 3 bases; bases with no gene match: 5. CDR3 in DNA: TGTGCCAGCAGCCAGACACTAGCGGGGCGCTACAATGAGCAGTTCTTC. The encoded protein is CASSQTLAGRYNEQFF.

The chain is built from TRBV7-9 and TRBJ1-1; D may be TRBD1 (5 bases). This CDR3 contains 14 residues. CDR1 and CDR2 (germline): SEHNR, FQNEAQ (reference sequence). Trimming cost V 5 bases and J 11 bases, with 21 bases left between them. CDR3 sequence reads: CASSPDSLSTWAFF. The CDR3 DNA follows: TGTGCCAGCAGCCCCGACAGCCTCTCGACGTGGGCTTTCTTT.

The J gene is TRBJ1-2, the V gene TRBV7-8; D gene ambiguous. Deletions cut 5 bases from V and 3 bases from J, with 16 bases between. Germline V gene data show CDR1 as SGHVS and CDR2 as FQNEAQ. The CDR3 loop spans 15 amino acids. CDR3 DNA sequence: TGTGCCAGCAGCCCGCCGGGATTTAGACACTATGGCTACACCTTC. As protein: CASSPPGFRHYGYTF.

This chain links TRBV25-1 with TRBJ1-1, with D unresolved. The CDR3 totals 11 residues. The V gene's germline CDR1 is MGHDK and CDR2 SYGVNS. The V end lost 6 bases, the J end lost 8 bases, and 10 bases lay between the germline ends. The CDR3 DNA reads TGTGCCAGCAGGCGGATAGGCGAAGCTTTCTTT. It yields the protein CASRRIGEAFF.

The table lists this clone with a count of one. The rearrangement joins TRBV15 to TRBJ2-1; tentative D call: TRBD1 (6 bases). Germline CDR1 LNHNV, CDR2 YYDKDF (reference sequence). The CDR3 runs 13 residues. V was shortened by 5 bases and J by 9 bases, with 14 bases between the two germline ends. As DNA, the CDR3 is TGTGCCACCAGCCGCCTACAGGGTGGTGAGCAGTTCTTC. Its translation: CATSRLQGGEQFF.

The V gene is TRBV7-7, the J gene TRBJ2-1; possibly TRBD2 for D (6 bases). The CDR3 runs to 16 residues. CDR1 and CDR2 (germline): SSHAT, FNYEAQ (reference sequence). Between the trimmed V and J ends, which lost 1 base and 5 bases, there was a span of 15 bases. The CDR3 loop is CASSLGRLDSDNEQFF. DNA for the CDR3: TGTGCCAGCAGCTTAGGACGACTAGATTCTGACAATGAGCAGTTCTTC. The entire variable domain, with the rest obtained from reference TRBV7-7 and TRBJ2-1, is as follows: GAGVSQSPRYKVTKRGQDVTLRCDPISSHATLYWYQQALGQGPEFLTYFNYEAQPDKSGLPSDRFSAERPEGSISTLTIQRTEQRDSAMYRCASSLGRLDSDNEQFFGPGTRLTVL.

The V and J genes are TRBV11-3 and TRBJ2-7; tentatively, D is TRBD1 (5 bases). Germline V gene data show CDR1 as SGHNT and CDR2 as YENEEA. The CDR3 is 15 residues long. The V end lost 2 bases, the J end lost 0 bases, and 11 bases lay between the germline ends. The CDR3 sequence: CASSLWGDGSYEQYF. CDR3 in DNA: TGTGCCAGCAGCTTATGGGGCGATGGCTCCTACGAGCAGTACTTC.

The chain uses TRBV28 and TRBJ2-2; D may be TRBD2 (5 bases). V was shortened by 4 bases and J by 4 bases, with 10 bases between the two germline ends. In germline, CDR1 is MDHEN, CDR2 SYDVKM. The CDR3 length is 14 residues. CDR3 loop: CASSSGGFTGELFF. Here the CDR3 DNA reads TGTGCCAGCAGTTCGGGCGGGTTCACCGGGGAGCTGTTTTTT. Using reference TRBV28 and TRBJ2-2 for the parts outside the CDR3, the full variable domain is DVKVTQSSRYLVKRTGEKVFLECVQDMDHENMFWYRQDPGLGLRLIYFSYDVKMKEKGDIPEGYSVSREKKERFSLILESASTNQTSMYLCASSSGGFTGELFFGEGSRLTVL.

The genes are TRBV7-8 and TRBJ2-7, with 7 positions matching TRBD1. The CDR3 contains 14 residues. The V segment lost 1 base and the J segment 5 bases; nucleotides outside the gene matches: 5. The germline V gene has CDR1 SGHVS and CDR2 FQNEAQ. In nucleotides, the CDR3 is TGTGCCAGCAGCTTAGACTGGGACAGCCACGAGCAGTACTTC. Translation gives CASSLDWDSHEQYF.

V and J are TRBV18 and TRBJ2-1; 8 bases are a match to TRBD2. Germline V gene lookup returns CDR1 KGHSH and CDR2 LQKENI. Trimming cost V 3 bases and J 3 bases; bases outside gene matches: 1. There are 14 residues in the CDR3. This chain's CDR3 is CASSPGLDYNEQFF. The CDR3 region has the DNA TGTGCCAGCTCACCGGGACTAGACTACAATGAGCAGTTCTTC.

This chain's CDR3 is CSVGGPGQGNNEQFF. The DNA of the CDR3 is TGCAGCGTTGGCGGACCGGGACAGGGAAACAATGAGCAGTTCTTC. The chain carries TRBV29-1 and TRBJ2-1, with TRBD1 matching over 9 bases. Germline-derived CDR1 and CDR2 are SQVTM and ANQGSEA. The CDR3 runs 15 residues. The junction had 9 bases not matched to a gene; V was cut back by 4 bases and J by 5 bases.

The chain has TRBV6-1 and TRBJ1-2, with D unclear. In germline, CDR1 is MNHNS, CDR2 SASEGT. This CDR3 is 12 amino acids long. The V and J ends lost 0 bases and 10 bases respectively, with 9 bases between them. The CDR3 bases are TGTGCCAGCAGTGAAGCGCTTCGGGACTACACCTTC. Its translation: CASSEALRDYTF.

This clone was detected a few times. V gene TRBV5-1 combines with J gene TRBJ2-5, with 7 bases that match TRBD1. Germline V CDR1 and CDR2: SGHRS, YFSETQ. With 3 bases clipped from V and 2 bases from J, the junction kept 4 bases outside the gene matches. This CDR3 has 14 residues. The CDR3 DNA follows: TGCGCCAGCAGCTCTTTGGGACAGCAAGAGACCCAGTACTTC. Its protein product is CASSSLGQQETQYF.

The chain is built from TRBV6-4 and TRBJ2-1; a possible D gene is TRBD2 (6 bases). The CDR3 length is 14 residues. Trimming cost V 6 bases and J 4 bases, with 13 bases left between them. The germline V gene has CDR1 MRHNA and CDR2 SNTAGT. The CDR3 DNA sequence: TGTGCCAGCAGCCCCCCGGGGGAGTACAATGAGCAGTTCTTC. As protein: CASSPPGEYNEQFF.

The rearrangement uses TRBV5-4 and TRBJ2-1; 8 positions match TRBD1. In germline, CDR1 is SGHNT, CDR2 YYREEE (reference sequence). The CDR3 covers 14 residues. V trimming: 0 bases; J trimming: 7 bases; junction bases outside the gene matches: 3. This CDR3 reads CASSLAGGGNEQFF. The CDR3 nucleotides read TGTGCCAGCAGCTTGGCAGGGGGCGGGAATGAGCAGTTCTTC.

J is TRBJ2-7 and V is TRBV5-1, with 14 nucleotides matching TRBD2. V trimming: 5 bases; J trimming: 5 bases; junction bases outside the gene matches: 12. Germline CDR1 and CDR2: SGHRS and YFSETQ. The length of the CDR3 is 17 residues. CDR3 protein: CASSPGLAGGPRDEQYF. The CDR3 nucleotides read TGCGCCAGCAGTCCAGGACTAGCGGGAGGCCCCCGCGACGAGCAGTACTTC.

The chain recombines TRBV19 with TRBJ2-2, with 11 bases that match TRBD2. This CDR3 is built from 16 residues. Losses at the gene ends were 1 base for V and 4 bases for J; bases not matched to a gene: 2. CDR1 and CDR2 from the germline V gene are LNHDA and SQIVND (reference sequence). The CDR3 reads CASSIVAGGPTGELFF. CDR3 nucleotide sequence: TGTGCCAGTAGTATAGTAGCGGGAGGGCCCACCGGGGAGCTGTTTTTT.

This chain joins TRBV5-1 and TRBJ2-5, with TRBD1 as a possible D gene (6 bases). Trimming shortened V by 1 base and J by 2 bases, and 15 bases separated the two germline ends. Germline values: CDR1 SGHRS, CDR2 YFSETQ. The CDR3 extends over 16 amino acids. In nucleotides, the CDR3 is TGCGCCAGCAGCTTGTGGGGTGGTCAGGGGCAAGAGACCCAGTACTTC. Protein product: CASSLWGGQGQETQYF.

The chain joins TRBV5-4 to TRBJ2-1, with D possibly TRBD2 on 6 matching bases. The ends were cut back, 2 bases at V and 7 bases at J, with 13 bases in the middle. The CDR3 loop spans 14 amino acids. Germline V gene data show CDR1 as SGHNT and CDR2 as YYREEE (reference sequence). The CDR3 DNA is TGTGCCAGCAGCTTTTCTAGCGTTGGTAATGAGCAGTTCTTC. This encodes CASSFSSVGNEQFF.

The rearrangement links TRBV20-1 to TRBJ2-5, with D unclear. Germline V gives CDR1 DFQATT, CDR2 SNEGSKA (reference sequence). The CDR3 loop spans 11 amino acids. V dropped 4 bases and J dropped 2 bases, with 5 bases sitting between them. The CDR3 sequence is CSANSQETQYF. The CDR3 nucleotides read TGCAGTGCTAATAGTCAAGAGACCCAGTACTTC.

This clone was counted between two and nine times. The rearrangement uses TRBV11-3 and TRBJ2-1, with D possibly being TRBD1 (5 bases). The CDR3 totals 12 residues. CDR1 and CDR2 (germline): SGHNT, YENEEA. Deletions cut 2 bases from V and 11 bases from J, with 10 bases between. CDR3 DNA: TGTGCCAGCAGCTTAAAAGCAGGGAAGCAGTTCTTC. Its protein product is CASSLKAGKQFF.

About this clone: This sample also contains other DNA sequences that code for the same CDR3. This chain connects TRBV5-1 to TRBJ2-5, with D possibly TRBD1 on 6 matching bases. The CDR3 is 14 residues long. Germline V gives CDR1 SGHRS, CDR2 YFSETQ. V was trimmed by 0 bases and J by 4 bases, leaving 10 bases between them. CDR3 sequence reads: CASSLAGVRETQYF. The CDR3 coding sequence is TGCGCCAGCAGCTTGGCAGGGGTACGAGAGACCCAGTACTTC.

V gene TRBV28 combines with J gene TRBJ1-1, with no clear D. The CDR3 is made up of 12 amino acids. In germline, CDR1 is MDHEN, CDR2 SYDVKM. Deletions cut 5 bases from V and 8 bases from J, with 12 bases between. In DNA, the CDR3 is TGTGCCAGCAGTGTTAGGGCGGGGGAAGCTTTCTTT. Its translation: CASSVRAGEAFF.

V usage is TRBV15 and J usage is TRBJ1-2; 8 bases match TRBD1. This CDR3 comprises 17 residues. V trimming: 0 bases; J trimming: 1 base; junction bases outside the gene matches: 7. Germline V lookup: CDR1 LNHNV, CDR2 YYDKDF (reference sequence). CDR3 sequence (DNA): TGTGCCACCAGCAGAGATCCAGGGACAGGCCGTAACTATGGCTACACCTTC. The encoded protein is CATSRDPGTGRNYGYTF. The variable domain in full, with the rest retrieved from reference TRBV15 and TRBJ1-2, is DAMVIQNPRYQVTQFGKPVTLSCSQTLNHNVMYWYQQKSSQAPKLLFHYYDKDFNNEADTPDNFQSRRPNTSFCFLDIRSPGLGDTAMYLCATSRDPGTGRNYGYTFGSGTRLTVV.

The rearrangement joins TRBV30 to TRBJ2-2, with 12 bases that match TRBD2. The CDR3 is 16 amino acids. Germline assignment: CDR1 GTSNPN and CDR2 SVGIG (reference sequence). Losses at the gene ends were 4 bases for V and 6 bases for J; bases not matched to a gene: 9. Here the CDR3 reads CAWTTSGSFFSGELFF. The CDR3 DNA is TGTGCCTGGACGACTAGCGGGAGCTTTTTCTCCGGGGAGCTGTTTTTT.